These 10 T cell receptor beta chains came from one sample sequenced in a study of blood T cell repertoires in COVID-19. The data were produced by immunoSEQ multiplex PCR, yet TCRdb's version contains in-frame clones alone and is incomplete. The sample yields 81,000 or so clones, around four fifths seen once. The sequencing input was peripheral blood. These receptors all come from a woman in her 70s with active or convalescent COVID-19.

The rearrangement uses TRBV18 and TRBJ1-1, with 8 bases lining up with TRBD1. V lost 6 bases to trimming and J lost 1 base; unmatched junction nucleotides: 13. CDR1 KGHSH and CDR2 LQKENI come from the germline V gene. CDR3 length equals 17 residues. CDR3 nucleotides: TGTGCCAGCTCTTCCCTGAATCTTGGACAGGGGAACACTGAAGCTTTCTTT. This gives the protein CASSSLNLGQGNTEAFF.

This chain links TRBV5-1 with TRBJ1-1; 7 bases align to TRBD1. The CDR3 covers 16 residues. V was pared by 0 bases and J by 1 base, with 6 bases of the junction left unmatched. Germline CDR1 and CDR2: SGHRS and YFSETQ. Here the CDR3 reads CASSLGPRDRNTEAFF. In DNA form, the CDR3 reads TGCGCCAGCAGCTTGGGACCCCGGGACAGGAACACTGAAGCTTTCTTT.

This clone appeared a single time. The chain employs TRBV7-9 and TRBJ1-2; unclear D gene. Germline CDR1 and CDR2: SEHNR and FQNEAQ (reference sequence). V lost 3 bases and J 3 bases, leaving 11 bases between the germline ends. This CDR3 is 14 amino acids long. The CDR3 sequence is CASSFDKLHYGYTF. The CDR3 region has the DNA TGTGCCAGCAGCTTCGACAAGCTTCACTATGGCTACACCTTC.

The chain joins TRBV4-2 to TRBJ2-2; D is perhaps TRBD2 (6 bases). Trimming left V 0 bases short and J 8 bases short, with 10 bases between. This CDR3 contains 14 residues. CDR1 is LGHNA, CDR2 YNFKEQ, per germline. DNA of the CDR3: TGTGCCAGCAGCCAAGACCGGGAGTCGGGGGAGCTGTTTTTT. Protein product: CASSQDRESGELFF.

The chain carries TRBV4-1 and TRBJ2-5; TRBD2 might be the D (5 bases). The CDR3 extends over 19 amino acids. The germline V and J ends were trimmed by 0 bases and 5 bases, with 25 bases remaining between them. Germline V CDR1 and CDR2: MGHRA, YSYEKL. Written as DNA, the CDR3 is TGCGCCAGCAGCCAAGAGGCACCTGGGGTGTCGGGAAATAAGGAGACCCAGTACTTC. This codes for CASSQEAPGVSGNKETQYF.

The gene calls are TRBV6-1 and TRBJ1-2, with TRBD1 matching over 10 bases. Trimming at V came to 0 bases and at J to 4 bases, leaving 2 bases not matched to a gene. Germline V gene sequence: CDR1 MNHNS, CDR2 SASEGT. This CDR3 has 15 amino acids. The CDR3 region has the DNA TGTGCCAGCAGTGAAGCGGGGACAGGGGCCTATGGCTACACCTTC. Its protein is CASSEAGTGAYGYTF.

The chain couples TRBV18 to TRBJ2-7; 7 bases are a match to TRBD1. V was pared by 4 bases and J by 2 bases, with 5 bases of the junction left unmatched. The CDR3 is 14 residues long. CDR1 is KGHSH and CDR2 is LQKENI in the germline V gene. CDR3 in DNA: TGTGCCAGCTCACAAGGGACAGAAACCTACGAGCAGTACTTC. This sequence encodes CASSQGTETYEQYF.

This chain uses TRBV5-5 with TRBJ2-3, with D maybe TRBD1 (5 bases). The germline V gene encodes CDR1 SGHKS and CDR2 YYEKEE (reference sequence). The CDR3 is made up of 13 amino acids. V shed 0 bases and J shed 5 bases, with 7 bases lying between them. CDR3 amino acids: CASSLAQGDTQYF. The CDR3 nucleotides read TGTGCCAGCAGCTTGGCCCAGGGAGATACGCAGTATTTT.

In DNA, the CDR3 is TGTGCCACCAGTGACTCATCACGGACAGGGAAACCCTACGAGCAGTACTTC. It translates to CATSDSSRTGKPYEQYF. The chain joins TRBV24-1 to TRBJ2-7; 8 bases are shared with TRBD1. Germline assignment: CDR1 KGHDR and CDR2 SFDVKD. CDR3 length: 17 amino acids. Trimming removed 4 bases from V and 2 bases from J; junction bases left unmatched: 12.

CDR3: CASSLLTGGGGNEQFF. Written as DNA, the CDR3 is TGTGCCAGCTCCCTCCTAACCGGGGGGGGAGGCAATGAGCAGTTCTTC. V and J are TRBV18 and TRBJ2-1; 8 bases agree with TRBD2. V lost 6 bases to trimming and J lost 6 bases; unmatched junction nucleotides: 13. Germline V CDR1 and CDR2: KGHSH, LQKENI. The CDR3 has 16 amino acids.